The 13 T cell receptor beta chains listed next were all sequenced from one sample in a study of beta chain features in type 1 diabetes. Study-wide results and limits: Type 1 diabetes patients showed a moderate but significant shortening of TCRB CDR3s in all four CD4+ subsets.

These receptors' targets are unknown. Expressed TCRB transcripts were sequenced, since all the RNA that had been isolated was reverse transcribed. This table comes from immunoSEQ multiplex PCR, and its TCRdb copy is limited to in-frame clones, with some not included. The table has around 20,000 clones, around 63% seen once; the top ten hold 4.2%. Specimen: Tregs from blood. The receptors originated from a man aged 18 to 30 with type 1 diabetes.

This sequence joins TRBV20-1 and TRBJ1-1, with TRBD1 matching 7 bases. CDR3 length: 11 amino acids. Germline V lookup: CDR1 DFQATT, CDR2 SNEGSKA (reference sequence). With V trimmed by 6 bases and J by 9 bases, 7 bases remained unmatched. CDR3 DNA sequence: TGCAGTGCCACCGAACAGGGGCAAGCTTTCTTT. Amino acids: CSATEQGQAFF.

The table lists this clone with a few counts. This chain joins TRBV5-1 and TRBJ2-2, with 8 bases that match TRBD1. The CDR3 is made up of 15 amino acids. J lost 1 base, V lost 4 bases, and 3 bases had no gene match. CDR1 and CDR2 from the germline V gene are SGHRS and YFSETQ. CDR3 amino acids: CASSIGQGNTGELFF. Here the CDR3 DNA reads TGCGCCAGCAGCATAGGACAGGGGAACACCGGGGAGCTGTTTTTT.

The chain is built from TRBV28 and TRBJ2-5; 14 nucleotides align to TRBD2. There are 15 residues in the CDR3. V shed 3 bases and J 5 bases; nucleotides not matched to a gene: 2. The V gene's germline CDR1 is MDHEN and CDR2 SYDVKM. CDR3 sequence (DNA): TGTGCCAGCAGTTTGGGACTAGCGGGAGTTGAGACCCAGTACTTC. This gives the protein CASSLGLAGVETQYF.

V and J are TRBV29-1 and TRBJ1-1, with a possible D match to TRBD1 (6 bases). Germline V gene data show CDR1 as SQVTM and CDR2 as ANQGSEA. This CDR3 contains 14 residues. V was trimmed by 8 bases and J by 10 bases, leaving 26 bases between them. The CDR3 sequence: CSLSVYGTPGGAFF. In nucleotides, the CDR3 is TGCAGCCTTTCAGTTTACGGGACACCCGGTGGAGCTTTCTTT.

The chain employs TRBV5-1 and TRBJ2-7; 12 bases agree with TRBD1. Germline lookup yields CDR1 SGHRS and CDR2 YFSETQ. The CDR3 consists of 15 residues. The V and J ends lost 4 bases and 6 bases, in that order; junction bases with no gene match: 8. The CDR3 DNA reads TGCGCCAGCAGCAGTCCCGGGACAGGGGGCGGCGAGCAGTACTTC. This gives the protein CASSSPGTGGGEQYF.

The rearrangement links TRBV9 to TRBJ2-5; TRBD2 aligns across 8 bases. This CDR3 has 17 residues. The V and J ends lost 4 bases and 5 bases, in that order; junction bases with no gene match: 16. Germline values: CDR1 SGDLS, CDR2 YYNGEE. CDR3 in DNA: TGTGCCAGCAGCTTCCGCACGGGAGGGGCTAGCGGGGAGACCCAGTACTTC. Its protein is CASSFRTGGASGETQYF. Full variable domain (remainder filled in from reference TRBV9 and TRBJ2-5): DSGVTQTPKHLITATGQRVTLRCSPRSGDLSVYWYQQSLDQGLQFLIQYYNGEERAKGNILERFSAQQFPDLHSELNLSSLELGDSALYFCASSFRTGGASGETQYFGPGTRLLVL.

The chain couples TRBV19 to TRBJ1-5; 9 nucleotides line up with TRBD1. This CDR3 region has 15 residues. The germline CDR1 and CDR2 sequences are LNHDA and SQIVND (reference sequence). V lost 6 bases and J lost 5; bases outside the gene matches: 8. CDR3 sequence: CASRNITGGHQPQHF. DNA for the CDR3: TGTGCCAGTAGGAATATCACAGGGGGCCATCAGCCCCAGCATTTT.

The chain carries TRBV5-4 and TRBJ2-3; 9 bases are a match to TRBD2. This CDR3 spans 14 amino acids. V was clipped by 2 bases and J by 4 bases; unmatched bases: 2. CDR1 and CDR2 from the germline V gene are SGHNT and YYREEE (reference sequence). The DNA for the CDR3 is TGTGCCAGCAGCTTTGCGGGGGGGTCAGATACGCAGTATTTT. This sequence encodes CASSFAGGSDTQYF. The whole variable domain, filled in from reference TRBV5-4 and TRBJ2-3, reads ETGVTQSPTHLIKTRGQQVTLRCSSQSGHNTVSWYQQALGQGPQFIFQYYREEENGRGNFPPRFSGLQFPNYSSELNVNALELDDSALYLCASSFAGGSDTQYFGPGTRLTVL.

This clone was counted a few times. V usage is TRBV18 and J usage is TRBJ2-5, with 8 bases aligning to TRBD2. V shed 5 bases and J 4 bases; nucleotides not matched to a gene: 9. The germline V gene has CDR1 KGHSH and CDR2 LQKENI. The CDR3 spans 15 residues. The CDR3 here is CASSSGTRWGETQYF. DNA of the CDR3: TGTGCCAGCTCATCCGGGACTAGATGGGGAGAGACCCAGTACTTC.

V usage is TRBV5-6 and J usage is TRBJ1-2; D gene ambiguous. V was cut by 2 bases and J by 10 bases, with 18 bases left in between. CDR1 is SGHDT and CDR2 is YYEEEE in the germline V gene. CDR3 length: 14 residues. CDR3 region: CASSFESVSSDYTF. CDR3 nucleotide sequence: TGTGCCAGCAGCTTTGAGTCGGTCTCTAGCGACTACACCTTC.

This chain joins TRBV4-1 and TRBJ1-2; TRBD1 aligns across 7 bases. The CDR3 runs to 15 residues. The germline gives CDR1 MGHRA, CDR2 YSYEKL. Losses at the gene ends were 1 base for V and 4 bases for J; bases not matched to a gene: 6. The CDR3, as DNA: TGCGCCAGCAGCCAAGGACAGGGCCCAATCTATGGCTACACCTTC. As protein: CASSQGQGPIYGYTF.

This clone came up a few times. The CDR3 protein is CASSKPGLADRRGNEQFF. CDR3 bases: TGTGCCAGCAGCAAACCGGGACTAGCGGACAGAAGGGGCAATGAGCAGTTCTTC. This chain connects TRBV7-2 to TRBJ2-1; 11 bases map to TRBD2. This CDR3 contains 18 residues. The germline gives CDR1 SGHTA, CDR2 FQGNSA. The trim removed 5 bases at V and 6 bases at J, leaving 15 bases unmatched. The full variable domain, its missing parts supplied by reference TRBV7-2 and TRBJ2-1, is GAGVSQSPSNKVTEKGKDVELRCDPISGHTALYWYRQSLGQGLEFLIYFQGNSAPDKSGLPSDRFSAERTGGSVSTLTIQRTQQEDSAVYLCASSKPGLADRRGNEQFFGPGTRLTVL.

The chain couples TRBV7-2 to TRBJ1-2, with a possible D match to TRBD1 (5 bases). Per germline, CDR1 SGHTA and CDR2 FQGNSA. Trimming removed 2 bases at V and 8 bases at J, with 12 bases between. This CDR3 region has 13 residues. The CDR3 coding sequence is TGTGCCAGCAGCTTATCAGGGCAATTGGGCTACACCTTC. It specifies CASSLSGQLGYTF.